This T cell receptor (beta chain) was documented in a study of OX40 agonist ivuxolimab in advanced cancers. Trimming removed 5 bases from V and 4 bases from J, with 13 bases in between. The CDR3 contains 14 residues. Germline V gives CDR1 SGHTA, CDR2 FQGTGA. Clones were sequenced by immunoSEQ multiplex PCR, and TCRdb holds only the in-frame ones, with some missing. The profile shows tens of thousands of clones, over 80% of them singletons. This sample comprised CD4+ or CD8+ T cells sorted from blood, obtained in a trial of the OX40 agonist ivuxolimab. The receptor comes from an adult with an advanced solid tumor such as melanoma, head and neck, liver or kidney cancer. The V call is TRBV7-3, the J call TRBJ2-3; a weak D match, TRBD2 (6 bases). CDR3 coding DNA: TGTGCCAGCAGCCCTACTACTAGCTCAGATACGCAGTATTTT. It encodes CASSPTTSSDTQYF.